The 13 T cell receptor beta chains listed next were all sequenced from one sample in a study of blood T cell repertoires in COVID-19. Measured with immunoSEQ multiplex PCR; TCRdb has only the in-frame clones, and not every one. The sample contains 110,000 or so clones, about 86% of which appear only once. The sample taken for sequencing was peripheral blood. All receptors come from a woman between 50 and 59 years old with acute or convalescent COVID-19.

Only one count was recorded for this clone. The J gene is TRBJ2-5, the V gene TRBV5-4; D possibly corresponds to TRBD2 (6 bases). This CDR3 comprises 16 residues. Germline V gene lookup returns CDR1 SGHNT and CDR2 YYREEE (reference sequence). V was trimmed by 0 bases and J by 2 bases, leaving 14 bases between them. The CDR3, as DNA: TGTGCCAGCAGCTTGGGCGGGGCATCGGAACAAGAGACCCAGTACTTC. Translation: CASSLGGASEQETQYF.

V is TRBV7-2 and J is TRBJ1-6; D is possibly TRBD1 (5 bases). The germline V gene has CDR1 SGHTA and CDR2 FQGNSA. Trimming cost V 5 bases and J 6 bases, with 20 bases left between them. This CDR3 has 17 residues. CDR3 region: CASSQKTVQAVNSPLHF. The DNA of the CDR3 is TGTGCCAGCAGCCAGAAGACAGTACAGGCCGTTAATTCACCCCTCCACTTT.

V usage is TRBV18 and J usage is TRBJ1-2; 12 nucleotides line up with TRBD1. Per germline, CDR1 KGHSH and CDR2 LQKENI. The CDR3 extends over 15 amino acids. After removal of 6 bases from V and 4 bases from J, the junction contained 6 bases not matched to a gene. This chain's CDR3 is CASSNGTGGVYGYTF. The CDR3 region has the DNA TGTGCCAGCTCGAACGGGACAGGGGGCGTCTATGGCTACACCTTC.

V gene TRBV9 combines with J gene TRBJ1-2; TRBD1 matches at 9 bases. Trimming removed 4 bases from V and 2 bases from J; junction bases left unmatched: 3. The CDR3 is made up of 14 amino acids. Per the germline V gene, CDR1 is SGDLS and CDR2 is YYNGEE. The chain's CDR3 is CASSFGTGNYGYTF. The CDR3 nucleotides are TGTGCCAGCAGCTTTGGGACAGGGAACTATGGCTACACCTTC.

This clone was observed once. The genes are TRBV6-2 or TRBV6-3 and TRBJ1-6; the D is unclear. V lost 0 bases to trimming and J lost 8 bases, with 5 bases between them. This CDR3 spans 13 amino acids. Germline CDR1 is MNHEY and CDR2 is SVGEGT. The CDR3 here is CASSYSRDSPLHF. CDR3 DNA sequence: TGTGCCAGCAGTTACTCGAGGGATTCACCCCTCCACTTT.

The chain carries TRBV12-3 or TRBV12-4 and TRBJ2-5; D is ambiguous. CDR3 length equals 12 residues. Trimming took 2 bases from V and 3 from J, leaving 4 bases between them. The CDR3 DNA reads TGTGCCAGCAGTTTACTAGAAGAGACCCAGTACTTC. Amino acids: CASSLLEETQYF.

The CDR3 reads CASSEVRGIDQPQHF. The CDR3 region has the DNA TGTGCCAGCAGCGAAGTGAGGGGGATTGATCAGCCCCAGCATTTT. The chain combines TRBV16 with TRBJ1-5, with D tentatively TRBD1 (6 bases). The CDR3 sequence is 15 residues long. Germline assignment: CDR1 KGHSY and CDR2 FQNENV. V lost 5 bases and J 5 bases, leaving 16 bases between the germline ends.

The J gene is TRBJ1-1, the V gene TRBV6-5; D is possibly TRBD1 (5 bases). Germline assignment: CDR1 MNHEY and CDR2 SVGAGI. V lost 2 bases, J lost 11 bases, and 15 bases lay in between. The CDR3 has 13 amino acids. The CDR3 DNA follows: TGTGCCAGCAGTTACGGGCAGGGTGTAGACGCTTTCTTT. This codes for CASSYGQGVDAFF.

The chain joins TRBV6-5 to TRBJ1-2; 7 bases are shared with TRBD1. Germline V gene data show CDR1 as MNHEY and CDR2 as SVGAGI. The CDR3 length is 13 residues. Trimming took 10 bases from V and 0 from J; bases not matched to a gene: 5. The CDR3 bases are TGTGCCACACAGGGGCCCACTAACTATGGCTACACCTTC. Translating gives CATQGPTNYGYTF.

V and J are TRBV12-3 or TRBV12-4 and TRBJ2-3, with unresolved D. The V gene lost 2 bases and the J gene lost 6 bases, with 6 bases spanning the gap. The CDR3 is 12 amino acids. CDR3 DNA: TGTGCCAGCAGTTTACACGGGGATACGCAGTATTTT. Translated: CASSLHGDTQYF.

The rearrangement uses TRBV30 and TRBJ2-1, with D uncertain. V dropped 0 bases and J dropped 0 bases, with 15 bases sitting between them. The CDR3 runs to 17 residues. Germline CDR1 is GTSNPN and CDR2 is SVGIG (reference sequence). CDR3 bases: TGTGCCTGGAGTGTACTTTCCTATCGGAGCTCCTACAATGAGCAGTTCTTC. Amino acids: CAWSVLSYRSSYNEQFF. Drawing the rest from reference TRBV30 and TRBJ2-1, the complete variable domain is SQTIHQWPATLVQPVGSPLSLECTVEGTSNPNLYWYRQAAGRGLQLLFYSVGIGQISSEVPQNLSASRPQDRQFILSSKKLLLSDSGFYLCAWSVLSYRSSYNEQFFGPGTRLTVL.

In DNA, the CDR3 is TGTGCCAGCAGCTTAGTTCCTACAGCCTACAATGAGCAGTTCTTC. This codes for CASSLVPTAYNEQFF. This chain uses TRBV11-2 with TRBJ2-1; D remains unclear. Germline V gene sequence: CDR1 SGHAT, CDR2 FQNNGV. CDR3 size: 15 residues. Trimming shortened V by 1 base and J by 2 bases, and 9 bases separated the two germline ends.

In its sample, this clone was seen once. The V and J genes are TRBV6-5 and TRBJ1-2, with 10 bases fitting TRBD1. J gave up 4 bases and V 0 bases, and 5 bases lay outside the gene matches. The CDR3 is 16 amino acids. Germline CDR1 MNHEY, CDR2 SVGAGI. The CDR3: CASSYSTGGSSYGYTF. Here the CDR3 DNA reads TGTGCCAGCAGTTACTCGACAGGGGGCTCGAGCTATGGCTACACCTTC.